The TCR beta chain under discussion was sequenced for a study of CD8+CD57+ T cells in acquired aplastic anemia. The overall study: An average of about 3.2 ug of DNA was obtained from sorted CD4+ and CD8+ cells. Study-wide points: No significant difference in CD8+ Simpson's diversity was found between patients and controls. Twenty-nine shared CD8+ CDR3s appeared highly expressed within patients' immunodominant clones.

Profiling of TCR beta VDJ combinations and CDR3 sequences used genomic DNA as template. Each CDR3 protein gets one entry after TCRdb re-called the reads with MiXCR. The table lists 150,000 to 200,000 distinct CDR3 sequences, about 50% of them singletons, with 25% to 35% in the top ten. As to this clonotype: Antigen unknown.

Germline assignment: CDR1 ENHRY and CDR2 SYGVKD. There are 13 residues in the CDR3. Trimming left V 6 bases short and J 7 bases short, with 15 bases between. Patients included in sequencing had previously demonstrated CD8+CD57+ cell expansion by flow cytometry. The sequence was obtained from a human donor with aplastic anemia. The V and J genes are TRBV10-3 and TRBJ1-1; D gene uncertain. The sequencing sample was made of sorted CD4+, CD8+, or CD8+CD57+ T cells (not recorded which) from PBMCs. The DNA for the CDR3 is TGTGCCATCAGGTGGACCGAAGGGAATGAAGCTTTCTTT. The encoded protein is CAIRWTEGNEAFF.